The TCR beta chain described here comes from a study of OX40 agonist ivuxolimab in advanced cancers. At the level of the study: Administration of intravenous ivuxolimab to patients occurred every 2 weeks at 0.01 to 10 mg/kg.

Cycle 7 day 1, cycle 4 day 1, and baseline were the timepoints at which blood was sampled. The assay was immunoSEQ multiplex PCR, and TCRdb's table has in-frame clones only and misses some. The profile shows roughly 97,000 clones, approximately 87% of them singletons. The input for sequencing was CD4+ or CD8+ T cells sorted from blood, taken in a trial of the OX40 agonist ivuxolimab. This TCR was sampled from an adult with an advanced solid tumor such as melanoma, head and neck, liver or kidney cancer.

The chain's CDR3 is CASSFWGEGLYGYTF. DNA for the CDR3: TGTGCCAGCAGTTTTTGGGGGGAAGGTCTCTATGGCTACACCTTC. The chain has TRBV27 and TRBJ1-2; weak D call: TRBD1 (5 bases). The CDR3 contains 15 residues. V lost 3 bases and J lost 4, with 15 bases in between. Germline CDR1 reads MNHEY; CDR2 reads SMNVEV (reference sequence).